The entry that follows covers one T cell receptor beta chain sequence. This table comes from immunoSEQ multiplex PCR, and its TCRdb copy is limited to in-frame clones, with some not included. The sample has approximately 270,000 clones, 65% to 90% seen once. This specimen comes from a study of cytomegalovirus exposure and HLA in healthy donors. Germline V gene data show CDR1 as GTSNPN and CDR2 as SVGIG (reference sequence). V lost 5 bases, J lost 4 bases, and 12 bases lay in between. The CDR3 is 12 amino acids. The V gene is TRBV30, the J gene TRBJ2-7; possibly TRBD2 for D (5 bases). The receptor's source is a woman aged 18-29 years in good health and CMV-seronegative. Sequenced input: PBMCs. Here the CDR3 DNA reads TGTGCCTGGGCCGAGGACTTTTACGAGCAGTACTTC. Its translation is CAWAEDFYEQYF.